This is a list of T cell receptor beta chains from one sample in a study of control samples from healthy donors and cancer patients. This table comes from immunoSEQ multiplex PCR, and its TCRdb copy is limited to in-frame clones, with some not included. In the table there are 25,000 to 35,000 clones, 79% of which are singletons. Sequenced: PBMCs. Receptors originate from a man between 60 and 75 years old with head and neck cancer. CDR3s include the opening cysteine and the closing phenylalanine or tryptophan. Fields, in order: D gene, V gene, J gene, clone size, CDR3 DNA, CDR3 protein. D genes are given only for firm matches. Expanded clones are given a class, and other clones once, few, many or no size at all.

>.|TRBV19|TRBJ1-2|.
TGTGCCAGTAGCCTCCGCCAACCCGACTATGGCTACACCTTC
CASSLRQPDYGYTF
>TRBD2|TRBV9|TRBJ2-1|.
TGTGCCAGCAGCGTAGAGGTGGGACTAGCGATTGAGCAGTTCTTC
CASSVEVGLAIEQFF
>TRBD2|TRBV13|TRBJ2-1|.
TGTGCCAGCAGCCTTAAGACTAGCGTGATCTACAATGAGCAGTTCTTC
CASSLKTSVIYNEQFF
>.|TRBV28|TRBJ2-2|.
TGTGCCAGCACCCCCTTGATGGGCGTGACGAACACCGGGGAGCTGTTTTTT
CASTPLMGVTNTGELFF
>.|TRBV15|TRBJ2-2|.
TGTGCCACCAGCAGAGATCGCAGGGGAGTAACGGGCGCGATCGGGGAGCTGTTTTTT
CATSRDRRGVTGAIGELFF
>.|TRBV19|TRBJ2-1|.
TGTGCCAGTAGTATCCCCGGCAGGAGAACCTACAATGAGCAGTTCTTC
CASSIPGRRTYNEQFF
>TRBD2|TRBV6-5|TRBJ2-3|.
TGTGCCAGCAGTTACTCGCGGGGGGCAATAGATACGCAGTATTTT
CASSYSRGAIDTQYF
>.|TRBV7-8|TRBJ1-1|.
TGTGCCAGCAGCTTAGTTTGGGGCGTTCGTAGCTTGGACACTGAAGCTTTCTTT
CASSLVWGVRSLDTEAFF
>.|TRBV5-5|TRBJ1-2|once
TGTGCCAGCAACCTTGGCACAGCAATTTATGGCTACACCTTC
CASNLGTAIYGYTF
>.|TRBV6-5|TRBJ2-7|.
TGTGCCAGCAGTTCCCGGACGGGAACCTACGAGCAGTACTTC
CASSSRTGTYEQYF
>.|TRBV11-2|TRBJ1-3|.
TGTGCCAGCAGCTTAGATCGCCACCAGGGAAACACCATATATTTT
CASSLDRHQGNTIYF
>TRBD1|TRBV2|TRBJ1-1|.
TGTGCCAGCATAACCGGGACAGGGAACACTGAAGCTTTCTTT
CASITGTGNTEAFF
>TRBD1|TRBV4-1|TRBJ1-2|.
TGCGCCAGCAGCCAGGGGACAGGGGGTTGGGATGGCTACACCTTC
CASSQGTGGWDGYTF
>.|TRBV6-4|TRBJ1-2|.
TGTGCCAGCAGTCCCGAGGCAAACTATGGCTACACCTTC
CASSPEANYGYTF
>.|TRBV9|TRBJ1-6|.
TGTGCCAGCAGCGTAGAATCCAGGGGTGGTTCACCCCTCCACTTT
CASSVESRGGSPLHF
>.|TRBV11-2|TRBJ1-1|few
TGTGCCAGCAACGAGCTTGGAGGGACGAACACTGAAGCTTTCTTT
CASNELGGTNTEAFF
>.|TRBV6-1|TRBJ2-7|.
TGTGCCAGCAGTGGGACGGCACCCTACGAGCAGTACTTC
CASSGTAPYEQYF
>TRBD2|TRBV3-1/TRBV3-2|TRBJ2-5|few
TGTGCCAGCAGCCCTACGGGAGGGCCCTCAGAGACCCAGTACTTC
CASSPTGGPSETQYF
>.|TRBV3-1/TRBV3-2|TRBJ1-5|.
TGTGCCAGCAGCCATATTAGAGGCGGGCCCCAGCATTTT
CASSHIRGGPQHF
>TRBD1|TRBV27|TRBJ1-1|.
TGTGCCAGCAGCCTCAGGGGGCGGATCGGGAAAGCTTTCTTT
CASSLRGRIGKAFF
>.|TRBV18|TRBJ1-1|.
TGTGCCAGCTCAGCTCCCTCTGAGGGATCCACTGAAGCTTTCTTT
CASSAPSEGSTEAFF
>TRBD2|TRBV7-2|TRBJ2-1|.
TGTGCCAGCAGCCGGACTAGCGGGAGAGTCGGGTTCTTC
CASSRTSGRVGFF
>.|TRBV5-1|TRBJ2-5|.
TGCGCCAGCAGTAACAGACAGAAAGAGACCCAGTACTTC
CASSNRQKETQYF
>.|TRBV27|TRBJ2-5|.
TGTGCCAGCAGCCCCCCCGGCAGCCGGGAGACCCAGTACTTC
CASSPPGSRETQYF
>.|TRBV3-1/TRBV3-2|TRBJ2-7|.
TGTGCCAGCAGCCAAGCGCCTCCGAGATTCCTCCTGGGCGAGCAGTACTTC
CASSQAPPRFLLGEQYF
>.|TRBV27|TRBJ1-5|.
TGTGCCAGCAGTCGGGCAGGGCAGCCCCAGCATTTT
CASSRAGQPQHF
>.|TRBV28|TRBJ2-7|.
TGTGCCAGCAGTTTCAGGGGACACCTAAGGATAAGCTCCTACGAGCAGTACTTC
CASSFRGHLRISSYEQYF
>TRBD2|TRBV4-3|TRBJ2-1|.
TGCGCCAGCAGCCGGAACGGGGCGGGGGTTGAGCAGTTCTTC
CASSRNGAGVEQFF
>.|TRBV2|TRBJ2-5|few
TGTGCCAGCAGTGGGCTAGCTGAGGGTCCAGAGACCCAGTACTTC
CASSGLAEGPETQYF
>TRBD1|TRBV15|TRBJ2-6|.
TGTGCCACCGGGACAGGGGAGGTACTTGGGGCCAACGTCCTGACTTTC
CATGTGEVLGANVLTF